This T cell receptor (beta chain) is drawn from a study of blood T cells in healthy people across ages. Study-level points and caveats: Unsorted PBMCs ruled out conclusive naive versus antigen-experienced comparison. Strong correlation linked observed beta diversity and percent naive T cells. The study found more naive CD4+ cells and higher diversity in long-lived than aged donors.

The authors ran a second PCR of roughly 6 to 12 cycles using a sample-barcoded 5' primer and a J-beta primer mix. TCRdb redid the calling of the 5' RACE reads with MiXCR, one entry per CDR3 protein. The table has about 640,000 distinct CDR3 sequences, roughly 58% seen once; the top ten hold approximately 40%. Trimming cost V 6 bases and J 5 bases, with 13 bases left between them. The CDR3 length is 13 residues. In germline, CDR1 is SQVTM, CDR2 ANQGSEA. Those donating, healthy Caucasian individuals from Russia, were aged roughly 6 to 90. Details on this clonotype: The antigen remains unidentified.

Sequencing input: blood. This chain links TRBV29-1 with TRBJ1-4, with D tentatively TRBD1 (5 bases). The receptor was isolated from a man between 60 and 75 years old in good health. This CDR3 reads CSVLWAGNEKLFF. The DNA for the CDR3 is TGCAGCGTCCTTTGGGCAGGGAATGAAAAACTGTTTTTT.